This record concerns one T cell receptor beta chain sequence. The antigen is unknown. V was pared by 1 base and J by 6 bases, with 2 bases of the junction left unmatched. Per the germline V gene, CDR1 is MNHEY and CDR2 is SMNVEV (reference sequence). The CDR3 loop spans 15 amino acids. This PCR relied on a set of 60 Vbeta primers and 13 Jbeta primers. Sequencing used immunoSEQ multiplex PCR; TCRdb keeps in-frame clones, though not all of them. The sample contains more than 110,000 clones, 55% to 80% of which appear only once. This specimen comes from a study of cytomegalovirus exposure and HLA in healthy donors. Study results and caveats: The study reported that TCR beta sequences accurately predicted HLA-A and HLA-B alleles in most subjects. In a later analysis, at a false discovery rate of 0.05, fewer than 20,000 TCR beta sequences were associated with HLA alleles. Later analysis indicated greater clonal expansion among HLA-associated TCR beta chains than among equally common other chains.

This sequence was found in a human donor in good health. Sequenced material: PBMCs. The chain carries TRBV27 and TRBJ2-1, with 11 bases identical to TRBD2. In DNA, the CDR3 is TGTGCCAGCAGTTTATTAGCGGGAGGGCCCAATGAGCAGTTCTTC. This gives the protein CASSLLAGGPNEQFF.